These T cell receptor beta chains were read from a single sample in a study of cytomegalovirus exposure and HLA in healthy donors. Sequenced by immunoSEQ multiplex PCR; TCRdb stores in-frame clones only, minus some. The sample's table shows about 140,000 clones. Sequencing input: PBMCs. These receptors were obtained from a woman in her late teens or twenties in good health and CMV-seronegative. The conserved cysteine and the conserved F or W are not part of the CDR3 here.

TRBV25-1 ASSVGRRRDEKLF
TRBV9 ASSVADRANYGYT
TRBV5-1 ASSPGLRQETQY
TRBV2 ASSLTGTAANEQF
TRBV2 ASTQGYNQPQH
TRBV9 ASSQDPGHRSGANVLT
TRBV2 ASTRGAGGNQPQH
TRBV18 ASSPTGGGNQPQH
TRBV6-6 ASSNPRLASREQF
TRBV19 ASSIQMDRGNGYT
TRBV9 ASARAGTGSYEQY
TRBV12-5 ASGLGPVGNTIY
TRBV5-4 ASSLYGNEQF
TRBV2 AGGSYSYGYT
TRBV27 ASSLGGREQF
TRBV6-5 ASSYGPPVRTEAF
TRBV6-5 ASSYGTEGQPQH
TRBV6-5 ASRGSVYNEQF
TRBV6-6 ASSYPAGLDRDTQY
TRBV5-1 ANRLTGTGGQETQY
TRBV9 ASSTTENYGYT
TRBV5-1 ASSPRGGGTSYNEQF
TRBV19 ASSIPMDRLTGELF
TRBV6-5 ASSYAGTGGDTQY
TRBV18 ASSPGQGTDGCT
TRBV5-1 ASSPQNTLVQPQH
TRBV12-1 ASSLHGVDTGELF